This T cell receptor (beta chain) was recorded in a study of control samples from healthy donors and cancer patients. TCRdb's table, derived via immunoSEQ multiplex PCR, lists solely in-frame clones and lacks some. The sample shows over 150,000 clones, around 94% of them seen only once. Per germline, CDR1 SGHKS and CDR2 YYEKEE (reference sequence). The CDR3 covers 17 residues. The trim removed 4 bases at V and 5 bases at J, leaving 14 bases unmatched. The V and J genes are TRBV5-5 and TRBJ2-5; TRBD1 aligns across 10 bases. Sequencing used blood. This clonotype was obtained from a woman younger than 30 in good health. CDR3 DNA: TGTGCCAGCAGCCGCGAGGGACAGGGGAGGAGTGGGGAGACCCAGTACTTC. Protein product: CASSREGQGRSGETQYF.